What follows is one TCR beta chain and its context. Its specificity is unknown. Looked up from germline, CDR1 is MNHNS and CDR2 is SASEGT. This CDR3 is 16 amino acids long. Trimming left V 3 bases short and J 6 bases short, with 19 bases between. TCRdb keeps only in-frame clones here, not all; method: immunoSEQ multiplex PCR. The table records tens of thousands of clones, around 93% of them present only once. The sample comes from a study of brain T cells in children with intractable seizures. Findings and caveats of the study: Only CDR3 sequence similarity suggested viral specificity, without known HCMV serostatus.

The chain couples TRBV6-1 to TRBJ2-3, with a weak D call TRBD2 (6 bases). Material: peripheral blood, obtained at surgery. The origin of this receptor is a boy under three years old with tuberous sclerosis and intractable seizures. The CDR3 here is CASSEVFGTGGDTQYF. As DNA, the CDR3 is TGTGCCAGCAGTGAGGTCTTCGGGACCGGAGGGGATACGCAGTATTTT.